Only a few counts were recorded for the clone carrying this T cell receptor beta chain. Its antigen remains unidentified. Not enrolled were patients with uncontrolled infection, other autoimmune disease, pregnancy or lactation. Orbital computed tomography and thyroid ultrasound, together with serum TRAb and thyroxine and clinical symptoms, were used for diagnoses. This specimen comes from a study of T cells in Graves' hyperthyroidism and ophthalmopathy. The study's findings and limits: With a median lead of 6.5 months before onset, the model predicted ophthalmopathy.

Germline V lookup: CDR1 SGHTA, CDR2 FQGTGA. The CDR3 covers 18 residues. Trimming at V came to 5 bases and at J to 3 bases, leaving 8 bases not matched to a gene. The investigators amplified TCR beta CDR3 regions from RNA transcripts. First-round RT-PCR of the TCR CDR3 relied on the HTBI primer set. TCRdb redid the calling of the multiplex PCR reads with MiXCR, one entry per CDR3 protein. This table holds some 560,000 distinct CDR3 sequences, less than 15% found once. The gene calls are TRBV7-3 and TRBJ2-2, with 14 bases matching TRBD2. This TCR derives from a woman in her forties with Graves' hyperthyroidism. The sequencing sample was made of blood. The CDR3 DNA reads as TGTGCCAGCAGCCGGGGACTAGCGGGAGTTGGGTACACCGGGGAGCTGTTTTTT. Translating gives CASSRGLAGVGYTGELFF.